Listed below are T cell receptor beta chains from one sample, sequenced in a study of T cells in localized non-small cell lung cancer. Repertoires were generated with immunoSEQ multiplex PCR, while TCRdb's copy carries only in-frame clones and drops some. The sample yields about 35,000 clones, around 90% seen once. This specimen consisted of peripheral blood, obtained before any cancer treatment. These receptors all come from a man aged 40 to 70 with stage I lung adenocarcinoma. CDR3s include the opening cysteine and the closing phenylalanine or tryptophan. Each record gives: J gene, V gene, CDR3 protein.

TRBJ1-1	TRBV7-6	CASSLGDGNTEAFF
TRBJ2-5	TRBV13	CASSWGGGRDQETQYF
TRBJ2-2	TRBV5-5	CASSLIATGELFF
TRBJ1-6	TRBV5-6	CASSLFNSPLHF
TRBJ2-2	TRBV5-1	CASSLASKRTGELFF
TRBJ1-1	TRBV14	CASSPQGTDTEAFF
TRBJ2-7	TRBV6-5	CASSYGVGEQYF
-	TRBV7-2	CASSFGSGRDYEQYF
TRBJ1-1	TRBV6-1	CASCLTSAWTEAFF
TRBJ2-3	TRBV10-3	CAIRASGGADTQYF
TRBJ2-3	TRBV5-1	CASSTSGAPEGGTQYF
TRBJ1-5	TRBV5-6	CASSLGGANQPQHF
TRBJ2-3	TRBV7-7	CASSLVGPRHNTDTQYF
TRBJ2-3	TRBV7-8	CASSPRSGGTDTQYF
TRBJ2-3	TRBV6-1	CALGMAGGFTDTQYF
TRBJ2-7	TRBV19	CASSIGQGESYEQYF
TRBJ2-2	TRBV12-5	CASGWGRGAQHLNTGELFF
TRBJ1-6	TRBV14	CASSQKRLNSPLHF
TRBJ1-1	TRBV5-6	CASSLMGRPAEAFF
TRBJ2-3	TRBV6-6	CASSYFPSTDTQYF
TRBJ2-7	TRBV11-2	CASSLGQWEQYF
TRBJ2-7	TRBV5-1	CASSLVGTGFPSYEQYF
TRBJ2-1	TRBV29-1	CSVGGRGSYNEQFF
TRBJ2-1	TRBV2	CASSELGDEQFF
TRBJ2-3	TRBV10-1	CASSERVAGTQYF
TRBJ2-2	TRBV27	CASRVGGNTGELFF
TRBJ2-5	TRBV19	CASSRGWQETQYF
TRBJ1-5	TRBV2	CASSLQGSQPQHF
TRBJ1-1	TRBV6-5	CAAGQNTEAFF
TRBJ1-5	TRBV27	CASRLGPNQPQHF
TRBJ2-2	TRBV5-1	CASSLVRTGTGELFF
TRBJ2-3	TRBV11-2	CASSPERGTTDTQYF
TRBJ2-3	TRBV9	CASSFFLMDNTQYF
TRBJ2-3	TRBV21-1	CASSKDEMETGSTDTQYF